The present T cell receptor (beta chain) was sequenced within a study of blood T cells in healthy people across ages. Whole-study context: Roughly one uniquely barcoded beta molecule per two T cells was captured. Study-level points and caveats: Naive and antigen-experienced cells could not be conclusively compared, given unsorted PBMCs. Possibly, changes in expanded clonotypes were confounded because donor CMV status was unknown.

Trimming cost V 4 bases and J 5 bases, with 5 bases left between them. The CDR3 runs 10 residues. Per germline, CDR1 DFQATT and CDR2 SNEGSKA (reference sequence). Next came a second PCR, run for roughly 6 to 11 cycles, which used a sample-barcoded 5' primer along with a J-beta primer mix. TCRdb fed the 5' RACE reads into MiXCR, producing one record per CDR3 protein. Altogether about 1,000,000 distinct CDR3 sequences are present, more than 35% being singletons, with the ten largest covering approximately 20%. This clonotype came up a few times. What it recognizes is unknown. The receptor's source is a woman aged 55-69 years in good health. V and J are TRBV20-1 and TRBJ2-5, with D unclear. The sequencing sample was made of blood. CDR3 amino acids: CSAKKETQYF. The CDR3, as DNA: TGCAGTGCTAAGAAGGAGACCCAGTACTTC.